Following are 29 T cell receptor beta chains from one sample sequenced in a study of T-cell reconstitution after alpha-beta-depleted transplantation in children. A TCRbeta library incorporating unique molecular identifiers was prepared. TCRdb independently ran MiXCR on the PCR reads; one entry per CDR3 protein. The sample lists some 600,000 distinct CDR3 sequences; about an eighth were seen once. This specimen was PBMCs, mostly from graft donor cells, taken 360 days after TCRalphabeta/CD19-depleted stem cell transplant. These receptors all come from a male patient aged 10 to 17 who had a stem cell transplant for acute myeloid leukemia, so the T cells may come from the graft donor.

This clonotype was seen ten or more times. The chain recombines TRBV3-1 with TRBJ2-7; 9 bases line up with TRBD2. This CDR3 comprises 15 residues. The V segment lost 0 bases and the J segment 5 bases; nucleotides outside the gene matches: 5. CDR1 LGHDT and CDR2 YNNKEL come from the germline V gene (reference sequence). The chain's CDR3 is CASSQDWASGNEQYF. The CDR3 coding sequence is TGTGCCAGCAGCCAAGATTGGGCTAGCGGGAACGAGCAGTACTTC.

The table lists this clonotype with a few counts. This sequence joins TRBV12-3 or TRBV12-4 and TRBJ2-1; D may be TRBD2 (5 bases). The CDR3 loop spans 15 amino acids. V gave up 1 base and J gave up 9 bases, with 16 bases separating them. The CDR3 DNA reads TGTGCCAGCAGTTTAGTCGCCCCGACTACGGGTGAGCAGTTCTTC. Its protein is CASSLVAPTTGEQFF.

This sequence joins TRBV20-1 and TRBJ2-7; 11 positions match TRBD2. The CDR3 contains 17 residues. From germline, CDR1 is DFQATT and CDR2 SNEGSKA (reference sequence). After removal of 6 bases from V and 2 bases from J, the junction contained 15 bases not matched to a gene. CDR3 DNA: TGCAGTGCCCTACAGGGGGGGACTAGCGGAACAACCTACGAGCAGTACTTC. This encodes CSALQGGTSGTTYEQYF.

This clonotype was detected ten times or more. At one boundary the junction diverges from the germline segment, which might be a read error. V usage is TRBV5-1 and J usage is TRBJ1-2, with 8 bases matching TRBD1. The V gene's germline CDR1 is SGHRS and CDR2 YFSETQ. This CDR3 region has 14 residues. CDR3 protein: CASSLDRANYGYTF. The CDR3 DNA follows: TGTGCCAGCAGCTTGGACAGGGCTAACTATGGCTACACCTTC. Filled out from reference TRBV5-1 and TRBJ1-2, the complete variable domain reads KAGVTQTPRYLIKTRGQQVTLSCSPISGHRSVSWYQQTPGQGLQFLFEYFSETQRNKGNFPGRFSGRQFSNSRSEMNVSTLELGDSALYLCASSLDRANYGYTFGSGTRLTVV.

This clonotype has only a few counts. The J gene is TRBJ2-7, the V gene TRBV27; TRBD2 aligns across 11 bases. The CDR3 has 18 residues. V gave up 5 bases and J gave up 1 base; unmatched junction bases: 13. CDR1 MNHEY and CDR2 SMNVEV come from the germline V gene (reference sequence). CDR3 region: CASSLLTSGSSGSYEQYF. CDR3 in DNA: TGTGCCAGCAGTCTTCTAACTAGCGGGAGTAGCGGGTCCTACGAGCAGTACTTC.

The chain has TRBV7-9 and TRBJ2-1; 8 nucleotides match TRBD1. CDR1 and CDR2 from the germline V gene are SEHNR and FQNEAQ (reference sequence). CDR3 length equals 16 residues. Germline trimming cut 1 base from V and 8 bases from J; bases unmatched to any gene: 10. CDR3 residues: CASSLGQGASLDEQFF. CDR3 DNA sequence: TGTGCCAGCAGCTTAGGGCAGGGGGCGAGTTTGGATGAGCAGTTCTTC. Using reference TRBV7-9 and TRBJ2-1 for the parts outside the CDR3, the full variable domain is DTGVSQNPRHKITKRGQNVTFRCDPISEHNRLYWYRQTLGQGPEFLTYFQNEAQLEKSRLLSDRFSAERPKGSFSTLEIQRTEQGDSAMYLCASSLGQGASLDEQFFGPGTRLTVL.

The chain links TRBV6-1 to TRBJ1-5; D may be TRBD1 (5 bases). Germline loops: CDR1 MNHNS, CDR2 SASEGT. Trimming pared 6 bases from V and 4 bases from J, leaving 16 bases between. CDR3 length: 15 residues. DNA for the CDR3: TGTGCCAGCAGCCTCTCCGACAGTGCGAATCAGCCCCAGCATTTT. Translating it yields CASSLSDSANQPQHF.

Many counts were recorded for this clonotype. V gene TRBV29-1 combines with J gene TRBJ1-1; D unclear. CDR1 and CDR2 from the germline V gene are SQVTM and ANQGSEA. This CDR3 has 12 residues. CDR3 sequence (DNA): TGCAGTGGATCGGTGGGAAACACTGAAGCTTTCTTT. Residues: CSGSVGNTEAFF.

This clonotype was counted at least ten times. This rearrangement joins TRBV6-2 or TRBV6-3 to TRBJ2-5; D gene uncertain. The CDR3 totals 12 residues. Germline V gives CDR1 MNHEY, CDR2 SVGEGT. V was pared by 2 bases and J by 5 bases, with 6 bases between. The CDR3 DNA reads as TGTGCCAGCAGTTACCGAAGGGAGACCCAGTACTTC. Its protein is CASSYRRETQYF.

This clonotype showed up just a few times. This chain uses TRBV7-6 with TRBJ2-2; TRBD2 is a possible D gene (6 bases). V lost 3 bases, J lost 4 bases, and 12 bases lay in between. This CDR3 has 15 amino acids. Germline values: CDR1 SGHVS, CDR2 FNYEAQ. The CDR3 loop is CASSFTSSGTGELFF. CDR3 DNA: TGTGCCAGCAGCTTTACTAGCTCGGGCACCGGGGAGCTGTTTTTT.

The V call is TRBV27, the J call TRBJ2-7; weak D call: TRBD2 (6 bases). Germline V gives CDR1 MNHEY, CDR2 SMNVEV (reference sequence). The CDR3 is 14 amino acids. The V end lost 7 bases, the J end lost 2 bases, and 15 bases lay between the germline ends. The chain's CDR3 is CASKTGGIAYEQYF. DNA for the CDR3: TGTGCCAGCAAGACTGGCGGGATCGCCTACGAGCAGTACTTC.

CDR3 sequence reads: CASSLWGSETQYF. DNA of the CDR3: TGTGCCAGCAGTTTATGGGGATCGGAGACCCAGTACTTC. The chain has TRBV12-3 or TRBV12-4 and TRBJ2-5; no clear D gene. Trimming pared 2 bases from V and 5 bases from J, leaving 9 bases between. The CDR3 has 13 residues.

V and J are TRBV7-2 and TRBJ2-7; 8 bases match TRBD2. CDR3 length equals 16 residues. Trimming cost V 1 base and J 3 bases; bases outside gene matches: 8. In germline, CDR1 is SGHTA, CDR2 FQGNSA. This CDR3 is CASSLGGTRPNYEQYF. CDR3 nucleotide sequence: TGTGCCAGCAGCTTAGGTGGGACTAGGCCGAACTACGAGCAGTACTTC.

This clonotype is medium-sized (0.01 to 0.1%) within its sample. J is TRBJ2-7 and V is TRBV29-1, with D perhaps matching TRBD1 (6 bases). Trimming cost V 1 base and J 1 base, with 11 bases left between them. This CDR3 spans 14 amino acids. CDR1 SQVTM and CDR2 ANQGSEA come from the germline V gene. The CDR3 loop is CSVEVRGTSYEQYF. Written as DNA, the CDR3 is TGCAGCGTTGAAGTGAGGGGGACATCCTACGAGCAGTACTTC.

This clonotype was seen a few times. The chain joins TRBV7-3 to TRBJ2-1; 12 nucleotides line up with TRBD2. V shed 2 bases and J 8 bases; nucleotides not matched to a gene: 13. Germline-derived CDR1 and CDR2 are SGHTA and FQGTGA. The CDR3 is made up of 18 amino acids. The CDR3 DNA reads TGTGCCAGCAGCTTATATCGGCTAGCGGGAGGGCAGAGGGATGAGCAGTTCTTC. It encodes CASSLYRLAGGQRDEQFF.

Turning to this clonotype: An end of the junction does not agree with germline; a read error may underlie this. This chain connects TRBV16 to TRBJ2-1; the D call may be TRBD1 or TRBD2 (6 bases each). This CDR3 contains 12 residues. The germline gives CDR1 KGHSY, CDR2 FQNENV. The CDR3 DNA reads TGTGCCAGCCGACGGGAACTCCGCGGGACACGCTTC. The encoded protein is CASRRELRGTRF.

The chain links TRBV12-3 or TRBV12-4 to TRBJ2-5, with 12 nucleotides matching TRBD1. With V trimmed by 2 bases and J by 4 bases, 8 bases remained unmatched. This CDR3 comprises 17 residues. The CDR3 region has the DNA TGTGCCAGCAGTTTATCCGGGACAGGGGGCGCAGGAGAGACCCAGTACTTC. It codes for CASSLSGTGGAGETQYF.

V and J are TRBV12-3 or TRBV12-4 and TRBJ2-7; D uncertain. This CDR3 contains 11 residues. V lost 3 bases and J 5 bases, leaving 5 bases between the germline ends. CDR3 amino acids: CASSFDNEQYF. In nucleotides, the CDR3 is TGTGCCAGCAGTTTCGACAACGAGCAGTACTTC.

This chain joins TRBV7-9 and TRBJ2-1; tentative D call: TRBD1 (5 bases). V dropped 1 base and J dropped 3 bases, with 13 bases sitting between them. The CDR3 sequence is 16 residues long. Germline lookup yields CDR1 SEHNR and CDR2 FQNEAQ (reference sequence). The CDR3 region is CASSLVGSGIYNEQFF. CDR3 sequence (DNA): TGTGCCAGCAGCTTAGTGGGTTCAGGGATCTACAATGAGCAGTTCTTC. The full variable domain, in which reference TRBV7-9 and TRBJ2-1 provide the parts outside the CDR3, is DTGVSQNPRHKITKRGQNVTFRCDPISEHNRLYWYRQTLGQGPEFLTYFQNEAQLEKSRLLSDRFSAERPKGSFSTLEIQRTEQGDSAMYLCASSLVGSGIYNEQFFGPGTRLTVL.

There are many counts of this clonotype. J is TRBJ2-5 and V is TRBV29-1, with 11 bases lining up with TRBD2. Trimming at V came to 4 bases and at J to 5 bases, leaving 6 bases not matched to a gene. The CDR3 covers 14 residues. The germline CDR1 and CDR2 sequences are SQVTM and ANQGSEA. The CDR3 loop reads CSVVRLAGRETQYF. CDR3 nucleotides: TGCAGCGTTGTACGACTAGCGGGGAGGGAGACCCAGTACTTC.

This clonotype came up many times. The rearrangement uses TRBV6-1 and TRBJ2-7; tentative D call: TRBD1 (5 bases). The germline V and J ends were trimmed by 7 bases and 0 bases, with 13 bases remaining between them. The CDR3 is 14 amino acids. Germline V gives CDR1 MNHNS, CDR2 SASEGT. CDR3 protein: CASTGHPVSYEQYF. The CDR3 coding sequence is TGTGCCAGCACCGGACACCCTGTCTCCTACGAGCAGTACTTC.

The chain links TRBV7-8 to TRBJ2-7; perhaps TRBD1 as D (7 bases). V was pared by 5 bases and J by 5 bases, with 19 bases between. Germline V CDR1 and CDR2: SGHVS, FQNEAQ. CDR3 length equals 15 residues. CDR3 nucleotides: TGTGCCAGCAGCCCGCGGGACAGTATCATCCACGAGCAGTACTTC. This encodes CASSPRDSIIHEQYF.

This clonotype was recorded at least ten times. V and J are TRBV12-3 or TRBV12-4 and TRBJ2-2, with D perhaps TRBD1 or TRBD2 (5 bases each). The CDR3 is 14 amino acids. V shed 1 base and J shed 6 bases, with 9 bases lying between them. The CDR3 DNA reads TGTGCCAGCAGTTTAGGGGTGGGGGCCGGGGAGCTGTTTTTT. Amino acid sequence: CASSLGVGAGELFF.

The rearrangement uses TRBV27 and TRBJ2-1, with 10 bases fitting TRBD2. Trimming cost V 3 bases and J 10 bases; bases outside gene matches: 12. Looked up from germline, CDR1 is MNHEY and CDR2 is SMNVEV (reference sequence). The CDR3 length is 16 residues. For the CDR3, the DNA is TGTGCCAGCAGTTTGTGGGTAGCGGGAGGACTGGAAGAGCAGTTCTTC. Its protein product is CASSLWVAGGLEEQFF.

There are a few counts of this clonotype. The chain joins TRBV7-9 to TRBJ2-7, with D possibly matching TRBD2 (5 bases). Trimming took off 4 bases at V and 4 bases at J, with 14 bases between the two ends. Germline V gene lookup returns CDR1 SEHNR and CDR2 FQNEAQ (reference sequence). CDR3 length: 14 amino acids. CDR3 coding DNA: TGTGCCAGCAGCTCCATAGCGAGTAGGTACGAGCAGTACTTC. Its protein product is CASSSIASRYEQYF.

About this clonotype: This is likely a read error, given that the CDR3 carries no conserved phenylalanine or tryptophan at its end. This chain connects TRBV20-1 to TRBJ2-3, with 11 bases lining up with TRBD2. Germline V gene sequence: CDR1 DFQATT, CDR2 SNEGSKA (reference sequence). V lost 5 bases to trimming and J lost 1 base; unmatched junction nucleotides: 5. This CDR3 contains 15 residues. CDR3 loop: CSAVPGLAGTDTQYV. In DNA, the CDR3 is TGCAGTGCTGTCCCGGGACTAGCGGGCACAGATACGCAGTATGTT.

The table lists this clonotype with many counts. DNA of the CDR3: TGCAGCGTTGACGGACTAGCGGGTTCCTACGAGCAGTACTTC. It encodes CSVDGLAGSYEQYF. This chain connects TRBV29-1 to TRBJ2-7; 11 bases match TRBD2. With V trimmed by 3 bases and J by 1 base, 2 bases remained unmatched. CDR1 SQVTM and CDR2 ANQGSEA come from the germline V gene. There are 14 residues in the CDR3.

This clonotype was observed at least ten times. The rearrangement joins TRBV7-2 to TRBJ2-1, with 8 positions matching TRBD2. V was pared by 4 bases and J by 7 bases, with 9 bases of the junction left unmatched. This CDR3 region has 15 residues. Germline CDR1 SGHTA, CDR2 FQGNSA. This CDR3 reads CASSSLAGLGNEQFF. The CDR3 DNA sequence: TGTGCCAGCAGCTCTCTAGCGGGCTTAGGAAATGAGCAGTTCTTC.

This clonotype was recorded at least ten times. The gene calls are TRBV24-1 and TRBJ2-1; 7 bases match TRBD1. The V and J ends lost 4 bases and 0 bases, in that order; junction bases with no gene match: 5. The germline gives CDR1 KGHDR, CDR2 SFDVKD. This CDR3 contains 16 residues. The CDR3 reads CATSDPGTASYNEQFF. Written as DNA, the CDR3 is TGTGCCACCAGTGACCCCGGGACAGCCTCCTACAATGAGCAGTTCTTC.